What follows is one T cell receptor (beta chain) and its context. The antigen is not known. Sequenced by immunoSEQ multiplex PCR; TCRdb stores in-frame clones only, minus some. The data show 80,000 to 100,000 clones, roughly 87% seen once. CDR3 length: 12 amino acids. CDR1 and CDR2 (germline): MNHEY, SMNVEV (reference sequence). Trimming pared 4 bases from V and 2 bases from J, leaving 4 bases between. This sample is drawn from a study of graft-versus-host responses after intestinal transplantation. For the study at large: All recipients got anti-thymocyte globulin induction, then tacrolimus and steroids for 3 to 4 years.

Findings and caveats of the study: Levels of circulating GvH clones at their peak were associated with early post-transplant HvG declines.

V usage is TRBV27 and J usage is TRBJ2-3; D not certain. The receptor's source is a human donor who received an intestinal transplant. The specimen was unstimulated CD8+ T cells sorted from spleen or lymph node cells, collected before intestinal transplant. The CDR3 DNA reads TGTGCCAGCAGTTCGAACACAGATACGCAGTATTTT. It translates to CASSSNTDTQYF.